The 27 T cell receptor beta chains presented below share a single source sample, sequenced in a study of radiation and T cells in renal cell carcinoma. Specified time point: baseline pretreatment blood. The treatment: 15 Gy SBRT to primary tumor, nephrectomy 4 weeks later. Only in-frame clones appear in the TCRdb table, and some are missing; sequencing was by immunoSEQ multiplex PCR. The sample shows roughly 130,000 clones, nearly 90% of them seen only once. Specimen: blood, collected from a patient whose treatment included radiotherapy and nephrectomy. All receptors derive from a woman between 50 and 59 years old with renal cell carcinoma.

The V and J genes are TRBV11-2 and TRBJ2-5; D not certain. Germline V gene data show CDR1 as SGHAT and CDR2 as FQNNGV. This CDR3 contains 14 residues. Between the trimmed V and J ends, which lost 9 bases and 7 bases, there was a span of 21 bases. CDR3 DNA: TGTGCCAGTGGGCAATCCGGGCAGAAAGGGACCCAGTACTTC. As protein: CASGQSGQKGTQYF.

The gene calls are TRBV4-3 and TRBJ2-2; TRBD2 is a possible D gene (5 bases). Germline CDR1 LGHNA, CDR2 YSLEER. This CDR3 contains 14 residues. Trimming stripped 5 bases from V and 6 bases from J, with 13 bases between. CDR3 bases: TGCGCCAGCAGCTCCAGCGGAAGGGCCGGGGAGCTGTTTTTT. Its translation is CASSSSGRAGELFF.

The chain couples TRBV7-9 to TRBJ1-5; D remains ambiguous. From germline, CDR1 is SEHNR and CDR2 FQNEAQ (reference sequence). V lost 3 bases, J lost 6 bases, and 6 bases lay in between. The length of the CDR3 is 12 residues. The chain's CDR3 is CASSFSVQPQHF. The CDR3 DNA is TGTGCCAGCAGCTTTTCAGTTCAGCCCCAGCATTTT.

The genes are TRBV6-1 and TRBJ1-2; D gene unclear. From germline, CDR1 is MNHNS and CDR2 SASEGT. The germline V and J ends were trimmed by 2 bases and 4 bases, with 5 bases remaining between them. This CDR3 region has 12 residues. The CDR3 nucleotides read TGTGCCAGCAGTGAAAGGGTCTATGGCTACACCTTC. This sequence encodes CASSERVYGYTF.

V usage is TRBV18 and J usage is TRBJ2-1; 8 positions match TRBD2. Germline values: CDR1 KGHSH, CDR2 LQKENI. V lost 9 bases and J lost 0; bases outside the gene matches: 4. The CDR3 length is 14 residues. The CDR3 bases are TGTGCCAGTACGGGGGGGAGCTCCTACAATGAGCAGTTCTTC. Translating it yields CASTGGSSYNEQFF.

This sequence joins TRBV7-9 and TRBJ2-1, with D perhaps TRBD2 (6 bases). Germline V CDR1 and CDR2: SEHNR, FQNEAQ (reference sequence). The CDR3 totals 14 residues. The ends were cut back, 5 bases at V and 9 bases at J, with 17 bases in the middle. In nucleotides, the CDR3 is TGTGCCAGCAGCCCGAACGCGGGGCTTCCTGAGCAGTTCTTC. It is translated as CASSPNAGLPEQFF.

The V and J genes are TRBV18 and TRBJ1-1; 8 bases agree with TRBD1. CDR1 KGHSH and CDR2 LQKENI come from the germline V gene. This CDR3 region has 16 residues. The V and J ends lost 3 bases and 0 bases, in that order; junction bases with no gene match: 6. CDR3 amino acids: CASSPRTGSLNTEAFF. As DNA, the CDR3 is TGTGCCAGCTCACCCCGGACAGGGAGCTTGAACACTGAAGCTTTCTTT.

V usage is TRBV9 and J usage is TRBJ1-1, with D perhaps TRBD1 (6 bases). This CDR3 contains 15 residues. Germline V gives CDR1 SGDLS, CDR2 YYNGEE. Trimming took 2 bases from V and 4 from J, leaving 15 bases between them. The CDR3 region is CASSVTGSGTTEAFF. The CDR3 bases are TGTGCCAGCAGCGTCACAGGGTCAGGGACCACTGAAGCTTTCTTT.

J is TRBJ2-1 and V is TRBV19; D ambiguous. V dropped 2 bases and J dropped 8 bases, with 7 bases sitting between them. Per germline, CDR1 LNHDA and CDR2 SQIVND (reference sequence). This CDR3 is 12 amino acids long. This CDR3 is CASSIQVDEQFF. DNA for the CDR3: TGTGCCAGTAGTATACAAGTGGATGAGCAGTTCTTC.

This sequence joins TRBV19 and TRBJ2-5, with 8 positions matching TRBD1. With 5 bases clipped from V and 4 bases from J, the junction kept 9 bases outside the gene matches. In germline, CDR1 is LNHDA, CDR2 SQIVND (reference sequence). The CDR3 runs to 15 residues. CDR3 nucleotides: TGTGCCAGTAGTGCCCGACAGGGGCTGGGAGAGACCCAGTACTTC. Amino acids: CASSARQGLGETQYF.

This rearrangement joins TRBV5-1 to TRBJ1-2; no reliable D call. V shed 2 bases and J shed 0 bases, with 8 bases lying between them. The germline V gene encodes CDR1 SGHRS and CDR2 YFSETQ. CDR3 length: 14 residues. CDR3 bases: TGCGCCAGCAGCTTTAGTACAGCTAACTATGGCTACACCTTC. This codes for CASSFSTANYGYTF.

In DNA form, the CDR3 reads TGTGCCAGCAGTCCCTCCTTGGGCGGCTTCTACGAGCAGTACTTC. Its translation: CASSPSLGGFYEQYF. The rearrangement uses TRBV6-1 and TRBJ2-7, with D unclear. Per germline, CDR1 MNHNS and CDR2 SASEGT. Trimming cost V 5 bases and J 3 bases, with 17 bases left between them. This CDR3 is built from 15 residues.

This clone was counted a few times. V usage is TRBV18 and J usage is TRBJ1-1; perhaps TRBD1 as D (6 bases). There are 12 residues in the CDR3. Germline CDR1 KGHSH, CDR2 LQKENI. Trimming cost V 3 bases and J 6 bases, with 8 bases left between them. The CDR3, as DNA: TGTGCCAGCTCACCGGGGGCGGCTGAAGCTTTCTTT. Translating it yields CASSPGAAEAFF.

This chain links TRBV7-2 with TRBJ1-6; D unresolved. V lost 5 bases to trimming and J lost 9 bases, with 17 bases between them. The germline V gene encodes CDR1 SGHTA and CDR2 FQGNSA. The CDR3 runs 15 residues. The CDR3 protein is CASSPRVGFSSPLHF. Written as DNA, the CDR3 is TGTGCCAGCAGCCCAAGAGTAGGGTTTAGTTCACCCCTCCACTTT.

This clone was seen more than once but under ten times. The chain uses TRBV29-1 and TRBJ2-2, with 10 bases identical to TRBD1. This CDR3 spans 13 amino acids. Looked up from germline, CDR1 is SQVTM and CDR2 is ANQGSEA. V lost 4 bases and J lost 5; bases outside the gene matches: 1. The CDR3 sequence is CSVVDRGTGELFF. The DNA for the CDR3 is TGCAGCGTTGTGGACAGGGGGACCGGGGAGCTGTTTTTT.

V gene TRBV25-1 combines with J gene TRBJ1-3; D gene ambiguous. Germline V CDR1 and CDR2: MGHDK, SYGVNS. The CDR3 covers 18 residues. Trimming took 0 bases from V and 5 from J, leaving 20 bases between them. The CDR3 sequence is CASSEYVWASDVRNTIYF. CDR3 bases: TGTGCCAGCAGTGAATACGTCTGGGCGTCTGATGTGAGAAACACCATATATTTT. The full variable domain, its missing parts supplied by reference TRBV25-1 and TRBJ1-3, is EADIYQTPRYLVIGTGKKITLECSQTMGHDKMYWYQQDPGMELHLIHYSYGVNSTEKGDLSSESTVSRIRTEHFPLTLESARPSHTSQYLCASSEYVWASDVRNTIYFGEGSWLTVV.

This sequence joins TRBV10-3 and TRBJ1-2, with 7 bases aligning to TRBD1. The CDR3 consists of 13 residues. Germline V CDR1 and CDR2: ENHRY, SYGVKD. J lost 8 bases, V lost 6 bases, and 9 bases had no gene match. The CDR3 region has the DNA TGTGCCATCAGGAAGGGGGCGCTCGGAGGCTACACCTTC. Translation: CAIRKGALGGYTF.

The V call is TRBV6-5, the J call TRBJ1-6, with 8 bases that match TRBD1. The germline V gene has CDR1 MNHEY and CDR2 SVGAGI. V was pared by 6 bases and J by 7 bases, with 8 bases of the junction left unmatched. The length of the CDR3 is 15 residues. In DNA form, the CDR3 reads TGTGCCAGCAGATTTCCAGGGGGCGAGAATTCACCCCTCCACTTT. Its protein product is CASRFPGGENSPLHF.

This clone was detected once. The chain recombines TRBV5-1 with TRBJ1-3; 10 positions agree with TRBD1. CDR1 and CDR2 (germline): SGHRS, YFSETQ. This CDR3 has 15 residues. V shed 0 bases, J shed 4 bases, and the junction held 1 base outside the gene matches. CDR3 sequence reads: CASSLGQGAGNTIYF. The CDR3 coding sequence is TGCGCCAGCAGCTTGGGACAGGGGGCAGGAAACACCATATATTTT.

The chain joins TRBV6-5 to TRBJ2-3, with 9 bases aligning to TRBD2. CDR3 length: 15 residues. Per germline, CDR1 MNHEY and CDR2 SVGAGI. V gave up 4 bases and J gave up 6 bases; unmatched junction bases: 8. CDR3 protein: CASSSLAGVTDTQYF. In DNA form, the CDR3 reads TGTGCCAGCAGTTCATTAGCGGGGGTTACGGATACGCAGTATTTT.

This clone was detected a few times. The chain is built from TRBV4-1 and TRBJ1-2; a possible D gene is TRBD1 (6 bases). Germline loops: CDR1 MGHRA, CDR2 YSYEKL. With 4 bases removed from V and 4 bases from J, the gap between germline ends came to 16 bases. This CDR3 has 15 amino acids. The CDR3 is CASSPYREGLYGYTF. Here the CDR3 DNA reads TGCGCCAGCAGCCCCTACAGGGAGGGGCTCTATGGCTACACCTTC.

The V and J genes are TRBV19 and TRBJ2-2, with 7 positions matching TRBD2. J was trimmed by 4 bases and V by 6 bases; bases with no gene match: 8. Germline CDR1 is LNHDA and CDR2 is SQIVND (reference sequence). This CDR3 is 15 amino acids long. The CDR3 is CASRSGTVVTGELFF. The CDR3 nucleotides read TGTGCCAGTAGGAGCGGGACGGTGGTCACCGGGGAGCTGTTTTTT.

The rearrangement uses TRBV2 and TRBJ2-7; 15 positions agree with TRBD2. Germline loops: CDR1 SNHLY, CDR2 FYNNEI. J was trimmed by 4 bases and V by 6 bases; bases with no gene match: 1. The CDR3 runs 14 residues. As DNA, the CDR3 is TGTGCCAGCAGAGGGACTAGCGGGGGGTACGAGCAGTACTTC. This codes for CASRGTSGGYEQYF.

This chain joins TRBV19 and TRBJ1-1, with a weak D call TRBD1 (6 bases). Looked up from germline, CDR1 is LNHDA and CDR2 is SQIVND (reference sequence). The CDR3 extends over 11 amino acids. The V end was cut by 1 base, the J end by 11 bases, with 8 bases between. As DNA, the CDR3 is TGTGCCAGTAGTATAGGGGGGCAGGCTTTCTTT. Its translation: CASSIGGQAFF.

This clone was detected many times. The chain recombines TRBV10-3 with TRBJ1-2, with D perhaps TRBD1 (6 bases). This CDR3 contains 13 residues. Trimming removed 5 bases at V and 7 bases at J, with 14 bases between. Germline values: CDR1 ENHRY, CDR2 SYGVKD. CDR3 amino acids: CAISWTAQSGYTF. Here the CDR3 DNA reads TGTGCCATCAGTTGGACAGCGCAAAGTGGCTACACCTTC.

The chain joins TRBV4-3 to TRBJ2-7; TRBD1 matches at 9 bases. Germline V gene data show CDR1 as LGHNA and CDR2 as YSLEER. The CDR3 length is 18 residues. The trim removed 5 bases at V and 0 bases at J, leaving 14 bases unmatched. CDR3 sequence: CASSSSSAGTGYSYEQYF. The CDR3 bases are TGCGCCAGCAGCTCTTCCTCCGCCGGGACAGGGTACTCCTACGAGCAGTACTTC.

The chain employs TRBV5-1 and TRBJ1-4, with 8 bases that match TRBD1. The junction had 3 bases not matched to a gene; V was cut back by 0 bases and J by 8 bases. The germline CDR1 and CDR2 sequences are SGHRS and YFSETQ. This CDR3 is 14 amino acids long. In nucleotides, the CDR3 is TGCGCCAGCAGCTTGGATCAGGGGGCGGAAAAACTGTTTTTT. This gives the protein CASSLDQGAEKLFF. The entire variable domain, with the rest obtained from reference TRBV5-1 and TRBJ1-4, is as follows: KAGVTQTPRYLIKTRGQQVTLSCSPISGHRSVSWYQQTPGQGLQFLFEYFSETQRNKGNFPGRFSGRQFSNSRSEMNVSTLELGDSALYLCASSLDQGAEKLFFGSGTQLSVL.